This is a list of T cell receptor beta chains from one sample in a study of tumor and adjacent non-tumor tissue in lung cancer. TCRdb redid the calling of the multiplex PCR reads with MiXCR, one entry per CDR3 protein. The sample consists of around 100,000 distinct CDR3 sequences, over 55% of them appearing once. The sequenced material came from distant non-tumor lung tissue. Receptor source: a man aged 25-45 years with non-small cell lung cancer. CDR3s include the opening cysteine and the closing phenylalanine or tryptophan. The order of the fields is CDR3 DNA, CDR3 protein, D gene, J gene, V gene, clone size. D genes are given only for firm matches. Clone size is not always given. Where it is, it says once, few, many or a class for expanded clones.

TGCTGTCCGCGGGTGGCCTACAATGAGCAGTTCTTC | CCPRVAYNEQFF | - | TRBJ2-1 | TRBV20-1 | once
TGCAGTGTTAGAGCCGGGGCGGGAGGATCCTACAATGAGCAGTTCTTC | CSVRAGAGGSYNEQFF | TRBD2 | TRBJ2-1 | TRBV20-1 | -
TGTGCCAGCAGCTTAGCCTCGACTGACTACCAGCAGTACTTC | CASSLASTDYQQYF | - | TRBJ2-7 | TRBV11-1 | -
TGTGCCAGCAGCTTAGGTCCGGGACACAAGAACACTGAAGCTTTCTTT | CASSLGPGHKNTEAFF | - | TRBJ1-1 | TRBV7-9 | -
TGTGCCAGCAGCTTAGGTCTGGACTCTGGAAACATCATATATTTT | CASSLGLDSGNIIYF | - | TRBJ1-3 | TRBV11-3 | -
TGTGCCAGCAGAATAGGGAGAAGCAATCAGCCCCAGCATTTT | CASRIGRSNQPQHF | - | TRBJ1-5 | TRBV6-5 | -
TGTACCAGCAGTTACTCTCCGGTACCCTCCCCGAGCGGCCTGCAGTTCTTC | CTSSYSPVPSPSGLQFF | - | TRBJ2-1 | TRBV6-5 | -
TGTGGAATCGACAGCCTGATAGGCAATGAGCAGTTCTTC | CGIDSLIGNEQFF | - | TRBJ2-1 | TRBV29-1 | -
TGCGCCAGCAGCCAAGATCCAAGGCGGGCAGGCCCGTATGGCTACACCTTC | CASSQDPRRAGPYGYTF | - | TRBJ1-2 | TRBV4-1 | many
TGCGCCAGCAGCCAAGATCAAAGCTGGGGGGATGGATATGGCACAGATACGCAGTATTTT | CASSQDQSWGDGYGTDTQYF | - | TRBJ2-3 | TRBV4-3 | -
TGTGCCAGCAGTTTAGTTAGGGGGGACACCGGGGAGCTGTTTTTT | CASSLVRGDTGELFF | - | TRBJ2-2 | TRBV11-3 | -
TGCAGTGTAATGCCGACGCTTCCTTACAATGAGCAGTTCTTT | CSVMPTLPYNEQFF | - | TRBJ2-1 | TRBV20-1 | -
TGCGCCAGCAGCCAAGGGGACTCTCGTGGGGACGAGCAGTACTTC | CASSQGDSRGDEQYF | - | TRBJ2-7 | TRBV4-1 | many
TGCGCCAGCAGTGGTAGCAACATGGACGCCAAAAACATTCAGTATTTC | CASSGSNMDAKNIQYF | - | TRBJ2-4 | TRBV10-2 | -
TGTGCCAGCTTGGGGGAGGGGGGCAACGAGCGGTTCTTC | CASLGEGGNERFF | - | TRBJ2-1 | TRBV12-3/TRBV12-4 | -
TGTGTCAGCAGTGAGTACGGATCCGACAATCAGCCCCAACATTTT | CVSSEYGSDNQPQHF | - | TRBJ1-5 | TRBV12-3/TRBV12-4 | -
TGTGCCAGCAGTTTTTCAGCAAACACTGAAGCTTTCTTT | CASSFSANTEAFF | - | TRBJ1-1 | TRBV6-2/TRBV6-3 | few
TGCGCCAGCGTTGGACTAGCGGGAGGTGGGAGCACAGATACGCAGTATTTT | CASVGLAGGGSTDTQYF | TRBD2 | TRBJ2-3 | TRBV10-2 | -
TGTGCCAGCAGCTTAGACCCTACCACAGATACACACTATTTT | CASSLDPTTDTHYF | - | TRBJ2-3 | TRBV11-2 | -
TGTGCCAGCAGCTCCGTCACAGGCTACGTGCAGTACTTC | CASSSVTGYVQYF | - | TRBJ2-7 | TRBV11-1 | -
TGTGCCAACACCTCAACAGGAGGTACGAACACTGAAGCTTTCTTT | CANTSTGGTNTEAFF | - | TRBJ1-1 | TRBV11-3 | -
TGTGCCAGCAGTGAACTGGTTCTAAGGGGCACAGATACACGGTATTTT | CASSELVLRGTDTRYF | - | TRBJ2-3 | TRBV6-1 | -
TGCGCCAGCAGCTTGATCCTAGCGGGGATTGATAAGCAGTTCTTC | CASSLILAGIDKQFF | TRBD2 | TRBJ2-1 | TRBV11-2 | -
TGCAGCGTTAAAGCAGACACTGAAGCCTTCTTT | CSVKADTEAFF | - | TRBJ1-1 | TRBV29-1 | -
TGCGCCAGCATCCCAGGACTAGCGGGAGAGAACTCCTACGAGCAATACTTC | CASIPGLAGENSYEQYF | TRBD2 | TRBJ2-7 | TRBV12-3/TRBV12-4 | -
TGTGCCAGCAGCCCTACAGGGACCTACAATGAGCAGTTCTTC | CASSPTGTYNEQFF | - | TRBJ2-1 | TRBV11-1 | -
TGTGCCATCAGTGATTCAACCACAGATACGCAGTATTTT | CAISDSTTDTQYF | - | TRBJ2-3 | TRBV24-1 | -
TGTGCCAGCACCCACTCAGGCAGGACGACCAAACGCATTCGGTACTTC | CASTHSGRTTKRIRYF | - | TRBJ2-4 | TRBV11-1 | -
TGTGCCAGCAACAGGACTAGCGGGAGGCAATCCTACGAGCAGCATTTC | CASNRTSGRQSYEQHF | TRBD2 | TRBJ2-7 | TRBV11-2 | -